A selection of T cell receptor beta chains follows, all from one sample in a study of beta chain features in type 1 diabetes. The repertoire was sequenced with immunoSEQ multiplex PCR; TCRdb's copy has only in-frame clones and lacks some. The table has about 150,000 clones, 10% seen once; the top ten hold under 0.55%. The sequenced material came from central memory CD4+ T cells from blood. All receptors come from a man in his thirties or forties with type 1 diabetes. The CDR3 runs from the conserved cysteine through the conserved F or W. The order of the fields is D gene, V gene, J gene, clone size, CDR3 protein, CDR3 DNA. A D gene is named only where the DNA matches it firmly. Clone sizes are given selectively: once, few, many, or a class where the clone is expanded.

d_call: .
v_call: TRBV6-5
j_call: TRBJ2-1
clone_size: .
cdr3_aa: CASILSSPSYNEQFF
cdr3_nt: TGTGCCAGCATTTTGAGCTCCCCCTCCTACAATGAGCAGTTCTTC

d_call: TRBD2
v_call: TRBV9
j_call: TRBJ2-3
clone_size: few
cdr3_aa: CASSVGVAGVIDTQYF
cdr3_nt: TGTGCCAGCAGCGTAGGGGTAGCGGGAGTGATAGATACGCAGTATTTT

d_call: .
v_call: TRBV2
j_call: TRBJ2-7
clone_size: .
cdr3_aa: CASRLGAYEQYF
cdr3_nt: TGTGCCAGCAGGTTAGGGGCCTACGAGCAGTACTTC

d_call: TRBD2
v_call: TRBV4-2
j_call: TRBJ2-2
clone_size: .
cdr3_aa: CASSLSGSPNTGELFF
cdr3_nt: TGTGCCAGCAGTCTTAGCGGGAGCCCGAACACCGGGGAGCTGTTTTTT

d_call: .
v_call: TRBV15
j_call: TRBJ2-1
clone_size: .
cdr3_aa: CATSSRRNEQFF
cdr3_nt: TGTGCCACCAGCAGCAGGCGCAATGAGCAGTTCTTC

d_call: .
v_call: TRBV18
j_call: TRBJ1-5
clone_size: .
cdr3_aa: CASSPQADPNRLQPQHF
cdr3_nt: TGTGCCAGCTCACCGCAGGCTGACCCAAACCGGCTTCAGCCCCAGCATTTT

d_call: .
v_call: TRBV5-4
j_call: TRBJ2-4
clone_size: few
cdr3_aa: CASSLPIGDKNIQYF
cdr3_nt: TGTGCCAGCAGCTTGCCCATCGGGGACAAAAACATTCAGTACTTC

d_call: TRBD2
v_call: TRBV27
j_call: TRBJ2-2
clone_size: few
cdr3_aa: CASSFRGGDTGELFF
cdr3_nt: TGTGCCAGCAGTTTTCGGGGGGGAGACACCGGGGAGCTGTTTTTT

d_call: TRBD2
v_call: TRBV11-2
j_call: TRBJ2-2
clone_size: few
cdr3_aa: CASSSYSGRGGTGELFF
cdr3_nt: TGTGCCAGCAGCTCTTATAGCGGGAGAGGAGGCACCGGGGAGCTGTTTTTT

d_call: .
v_call: TRBV7-3
j_call: TRBJ2-1
clone_size: .
cdr3_aa: CASSLDNDNEQFF
cdr3_nt: TGTGCCAGCAGCTTAGACAACGACAATGAGCAGTTCTTC

d_call: .
v_call: TRBV29-1
j_call: TRBJ1-3
clone_size: few
cdr3_aa: CSVAPGAGNTIYF
cdr3_nt: TGCAGCGTTGCACCAGGGGCTGGAAACACCATATATTTT

d_call: .
v_call: TRBV21-1
j_call: TRBJ2-7
clone_size: .
cdr3_aa: CASSTPSRPSRCSYEQYF
cdr3_nt: TGTGCCAGCAGTACTCCCAGCAGGCCATCACGGTGTTCGTACGAGCAGTACTTC

d_call: TRBD1
v_call: TRBV29-1
j_call: TRBJ2-3
clone_size: .
cdr3_aa: CSVEGTGSTDTQYF
cdr3_nt: TGCAGCGTTGAGGGGACAGGGAGCACAGATACGCAGTATTTT

d_call: .
v_call: TRBV7-2
j_call: TRBJ1-1
clone_size: few
cdr3_aa: CASSLYGGNTEAFF
cdr3_nt: TGTGCCAGCAGCTTATACGGGGGGAACACTGAAGCTTTCTTT

d_call: .
v_call: TRBV7-9
j_call: TRBJ2-3
clone_size: .
cdr3_aa: CASSLVQAPDTQYF
cdr3_nt: TGTGCCAGCAGCTTAGTACAGGCCCCAGATACGCAGTATTTT

d_call: .
v_call: TRBV7-3
j_call: TRBJ2-5
clone_size: .
cdr3_aa: CASSLGLGEAQYF
cdr3_nt: TGTGCCAGCAGCTTAGGCCTCGGCGAGGCCCAGTACTTC

d_call: TRBD1
v_call: TRBV7-3
j_call: TRBJ2-5
clone_size: few
cdr3_aa: CASSQGGQGQETQYF
cdr3_nt: TGTGCCAGTTCTCAAGGGGGACAGGGGCAAGAGACCCAGTACTTC

d_call: TRBD2
v_call: TRBV7-2
j_call: TRBJ2-7
clone_size: few
cdr3_aa: CASSSGAGLAGGEHEQYF
cdr3_nt: TGTGCCAGCAGCTCCGGAGCGGGACTAGCGGGAGGAGAGCACGAGCAGTACTTC

d_call: .
v_call: TRBV6-1
j_call: TRBJ2-7
clone_size: once
cdr3_aa: CASIKDRTTYEQYF
cdr3_nt: TGTGCCAGCATTAAAGACAGGACAACCTACGAGCAGTACTTC

d_call: .
v_call: TRBV5-1
j_call: TRBJ2-7
clone_size: .
cdr3_aa: CASSLEWRGTYEQYF
cdr3_nt: TGCGCCAGCAGCTTGGAATGGCGGGGTACCTACGAGCAGTACTTC